These 27 T cell receptor beta chains originate from one sample sequenced in a study of blood T cell repertoires in COVID-19 (dated by TCRdb to about 2020). The library was generated by the immunoSEQ multiplex PCR assay. What TCRdb holds here is the immuneACCESS table cut down to in-frame rearrangements. Part of the clones is not present; checked against another copy, under half of the missing clones reflect an unresolved V gene, and the others are unexplained. The sample records 50,000 to 60,000 clones, roughly nine tenths of which are singletons. The ten largest account for about 27% of the sample. Sequencing used peripheral blood. These TCRs come from a human donor in a cohort sampled during active COVID-19.

The chain couples TRBV7-2 to TRBJ2-3; 12 bases match TRBD2. The CDR3 is 16 amino acids. V shed 5 bases and J 2 bases; nucleotides not matched to a gene: 5. Per the germline V gene, CDR1 is SGHTA and CDR2 is FQGNSA. The CDR3 nucleotides read TGTGCCAGCAGCCTCCGGACTAGCGGGACCACAGATACGCAGTATTTT. This translates into CASSLRTSGTTDTQYF.

In DNA form, the CDR3 reads TGTGCCAGCAGTTTACCCCGGGACAGCCTAAATAATTCACCCCTCCACTTT. As protein: CASSLPRDSLNNSPLHF. V and J are TRBV28 and TRBJ1-6, with TRBD1 identical over 7 bases. The germline V gene has CDR1 MDHEN and CDR2 SYDVKM. V trimming: 2 bases; J trimming: 5 bases; junction bases outside the gene matches: 9. The CDR3 has 17 amino acids.

The V and J genes are TRBV24-1 and TRBJ2-1, with 8 bases fitting TRBD2. Per the germline V gene, CDR1 is KGHDR and CDR2 is SFDVKD. This CDR3 contains 16 residues. V lost 3 bases to trimming and J lost 7 bases; unmatched junction nucleotides: 10. Written as DNA, the CDR3 is TGTGCCACCAGTGATCGGGGGACTAGAGGATGGAATGAGCAGTTCTTC. Its translation is CATSDRGTRGWNEQFF.

This chain joins TRBV19 and TRBJ2-4; D is undetermined. The germline gives CDR1 LNHDA, CDR2 SQIVND (reference sequence). This CDR3 region has 16 residues. V was pared by 2 bases and J by 0 bases, with 11 bases between. CDR3: CASSIQSKIAKNIQYF. DNA for the CDR3: TGTGCCAGTAGTATACAGTCAAAAATAGCCAAAAACATTCAGTACTTC.

This clone was seen just once. The chain joins TRBV11-3 to TRBJ2-3, with TRBD2 as a possible D gene (6 bases). Trimming pared 5 bases from V and 1 base from J, leaving 13 bases between. The CDR3 totals 15 residues. Germline V gives CDR1 SGHNT, CDR2 YENEEA. CDR3 residues: CASSKMGLRTDTQYF. The CDR3 DNA follows: TGTGCCAGCAGCAAGATGGGACTTCGCACAGATACGCAGTATTTT.

The CDR3 DNA follows: TGTGCCAGCAGCCAGGCAGGGACGGGGACTAGCACAGATACGCAGTATTTT. This encodes CASSQAGTGTSTDTQYF. This chain joins TRBV3-1 (or the pseudogene TRBV3-2) and TRBJ2-3, with D tentatively TRBD2 (6 bases). The CDR3 extends over 17 amino acids. Germline CDR1 is LGHDT and CDR2 is YNNKEL (reference sequence). Between the trimmed V and J ends, which lost 3 bases and 0 bases, there was a span of 16 bases.

This clone was found once. This chain joins TRBV24-1 and TRBJ2-2; 8 bases map to TRBD1. CDR1 and CDR2 from the germline V gene are KGHDR and SFDVKD. Germline trimming cut 6 bases from V and 4 bases from J; bases unmatched to any gene: 3. The CDR3 length is 14 residues. Written as DNA, the CDR3 is TGTGCCACCAGTTCAGGGGGCATCACCGGGGAGCTGTTTTTT. It specifies CATSSGGITGELFF.

This clone was counted once. This chain joins TRBV30 and TRBJ1-2, with D hard to call. The CDR3 has 14 amino acids. CDR1 and CDR2 (germline): GTSNPN, SVGIG (reference sequence). V gave up 0 bases and J gave up 5 bases, with 13 bases separating them. The CDR3 DNA reads TGTGCCTGGAGTGTATCGGAGGCCTTGTATGGCTACACCTTC. It codes for CAWSVSEALYGYTF.

The rearrangement uses TRBV24-1 and TRBJ2-1; the match to TRBD2 covers 11 bases. The CDR3 consists of 16 residues. The germline gives CDR1 KGHDR, CDR2 SFDVKD. The junction had 5 bases not matched to a gene; V was cut back by 2 bases and J by 6 bases. The CDR3 DNA reads as TGTGCCACCAGTGATTGGGGGACTAGCGGCCGCAATGAGCAGTTCTTC. It translates to CATSDWGTSGRNEQFF.

The chain is built from TRBV7-3 and TRBJ1-2; TRBD1 aligns across 11 bases. The ends lost 1 base at V and 5 bases at J; junction bases unmatched: 0. The CDR3 consists of 14 residues. Germline V gene lookup returns CDR1 SGHTA and CDR2 FQGTGA. CDR3 nucleotides: TGTGCCAGCAGCTTAAGGGACAGGGGGTATGGCTACACCTTC. As protein: CASSLRDRGYGYTF.

The DNA for the CDR3 is TGTGCCAGTAGTGCGGACAGGGTGGCTGGAAACACCATATATTTT. This translates into CASSADRVAGNTIYF. This chain links TRBV19 with TRBJ1-3; 8 nucleotides match TRBD1. Trimming took 5 bases from V and 2 from J; bases not matched to a gene: 5. In germline, CDR1 is LNHDA, CDR2 SQIVND (reference sequence). This CDR3 spans 15 amino acids.

The rearrangement joins TRBV19 to TRBJ2-3; TRBD1 matches 11 bases. The CDR3 runs to 14 residues. The V segment lost 3 bases and the J segment 8 bases; nucleotides outside the gene matches: 4. The germline V gene has CDR1 LNHDA and CDR2 SQIVND (reference sequence). The CDR3 region has the DNA TGTGCCAGTAGTATTCAGGACAGGGGGCTTACGCAGTATTTT. It encodes CASSIQDRGLTQYF. The full variable domain, in which reference TRBV19 and TRBJ2-3 provide the parts outside the CDR3, is DGGITQSPKYLFRKEGQNVTLSCEQNLNHDAMYWYRQDPGQGLRLIYYSQIVNDFQKGDIAEGYSVSREKKESFPLTVTSAQKNPTAFYLCASSIQDRGLTQYFGPGTRLTVL.

The chain joins TRBV30 to TRBJ2-7; possible D gene TRBD2, 5 bases. In germline, CDR1 is GTSNPN, CDR2 SVGIG (reference sequence). V lost 1 base and J 2 bases, leaving 9 bases between the germline ends. The CDR3 has 13 amino acids. The CDR3 coding sequence is TGTGCCTGGAGTGCGGGGATCCCCTACGAGCAGTACTTC. Amino acid sequence: CAWSAGIPYEQYF.

J is TRBJ2-1 and V is TRBV19, with TRBD2 matching 7 bases. The trim removed 5 bases at V and 0 bases at J, leaving 4 bases unmatched. There are 15 residues in the CDR3. The germline gives CDR1 LNHDA, CDR2 SQIVND (reference sequence). As DNA, the CDR3 is TGTGCCAGTAGTCCCCCGGGGGGCTCCTACAATGAGCAGTTCTTC. This encodes CASSPPGGSYNEQFF.

Concerning this clone itself: Mismatch with germline at one junction end may stem from a read error. The rearrangement links TRBV30 to TRBJ1-2; D is uncertain. CDR3 length: 14 amino acids. From germline, CDR1 is GTSNPN and CDR2 SVGIG (reference sequence). CDR3 in amino acids: CAWTRGISNYRYTF. CDR3 coding DNA: TGTGCCTGGACAAGAGGAATATCTAACTATCGCTACACCTTC.

The CDR3 is CASSKGLAGEGDEQYV. CDR3 nucleotide sequence: TGTGCCAGCAGCAAGGGACTAGCGGGAGAAGGCGACGAGCAGTACGTC. This sequence joins TRBV21-1 and TRBJ2-7; the D segment call TRBD2 is taken from the table without a DNA check. TRBV21-1 is assigned pseudogene status. This CDR3 spans 16 amino acids.

The rearrangement uses TRBV5-1 and TRBJ1-4; D uncertain. Deletions cut 3 bases from V and 2 bases from J, with 17 bases between. This CDR3 region has 17 residues. CDR1 is SGHRS and CDR2 is YFSETQ in the germline V gene. CDR3: CASSSLGGSETNEKLFF. CDR3 sequence (DNA): TGCGCCAGCAGCTCCTTGGGAGGGTCGGAGACTAATGAAAAACTGTTTTTT. Drawing the rest from reference TRBV5-1 and TRBJ1-4, the complete variable domain is KAGVTQTPRYLIKTRGQQVTLSCSPISGHRSVSWYQQTPGQGLQFLFEYFSETQRNKGNFPGRFSGRQFSNSRSEMNVSTLELGDSALYLCASSSLGGSETNEKLFFGSGTQLSVL.

This chain uses TRBV14 with TRBJ2-6, with 8 bases aligning to TRBD1. Germline-derived CDR1 and CDR2 are SGHDN and FVKESK. CDR3 length equals 18 residues. V was clipped by 1 base and J by 1 base; unmatched bases: 6. This CDR3 is CASSQGGRGLSGANVLTF. In nucleotides, the CDR3 is TGTGCCAGCAGCCAAGGGGGCAGGGGGCTGTCTGGGGCCAACGTCCTGACTTTC.

CDR3 in amino acids: CASSLNRVGGYTF. Written as DNA, the CDR3 is TGTGCCAGCAGCTTGAACAGGGTGGGGGGCTACACCTTC. This chain connects TRBV5-5 to TRBJ1-2; tentatively, D is TRBD1 (6 bases). Germline V gene data show CDR1 as SGHKS and CDR2 as YYEKEE (reference sequence). CDR3 length: 13 amino acids. With 1 base removed from V and 8 bases from J, the gap between germline ends came to 12 bases.

The chain recombines TRBV30 with TRBJ2-4; D is perhaps TRBD1 (5 bases). Germline V lookup: CDR1 GTSNPN, CDR2 SVGIG (reference sequence). This CDR3 is 12 amino acids long. Trimming shortened V by 3 bases and J by 6 bases, and 9 bases separated the two germline ends. In DNA, the CDR3 is TGTGCCTGGAGCTCAGGGATAAACATTCAGTACTTC. The encoded protein is CAWSSGINIQYF.

V and J are TRBV7-6 and TRBJ1-3, with TRBD1 matching 10 bases. J gave up 4 bases and V 5 bases, and 8 bases lay outside the gene matches. This CDR3 is 16 amino acids long. From germline, CDR1 is SGHVS and CDR2 FNYEAQ. The CDR3 DNA is TGTGCCAGCAGCCCTAGACAGGGGGCAGGCGGAAACACCATATATTTT. Its translation is CASSPRQGAGGNTIYF.

The chain couples TRBV7-9 to TRBJ2-3, with 7 bases that match TRBD2. CDR1 is SEHNR and CDR2 is FQNEAQ in the germline V gene (reference sequence). J lost 14 bases, V lost 1 base, and 6 bases had no gene match. This CDR3 comprises 12 residues. The CDR3 bases are TGTGCCAGCAGCTTAGTGGGAGGGACTTGGTATTTT. It is translated as CASSLVGGTWYF. Full variable domain (outside the CDR3, taken from reference TRBV7-9 and TRBJ2-3): DTGVSQNPRHKITKRGQNVTFRCDPISEHNRLYWYRQTLGQGPEFLTYFQNEAQLEKSRLLSDRFSAERPKGSFSTLEIQRTEQGDSAMYLCASSLVGGTWYFGPGTRLTVL.

The gene calls are TRBV27 and TRBJ1-1, with 10 bases fitting TRBD1. CDR1 and CDR2 (germline): MNHEY, SMNVEV (reference sequence). V shed 4 bases, J shed 3 bases, and the junction held 8 bases outside the gene matches. This CDR3 has 16 amino acids. The CDR3: CASSWSSDRGYTEAFF. DNA for the CDR3: TGTGCCAGCAGTTGGTCGTCGGACAGGGGGTACACTGAAGCTTTCTTT.

This clone was detected a few times. The V call is TRBV5-4, the J call TRBJ1-6; D is uncertain. Trimming took 0 bases from V and 6 from J, leaving 13 bases between them. Germline-derived CDR1 and CDR2 are SGHNT and YYREEE (reference sequence). The CDR3 runs to 16 residues. The CDR3 here is CASSLGSARSNSPLHF. The DNA of the CDR3 is TGTGCCAGCAGCTTGGGGTCAGCGAGGAGTAATTCACCCCTCCACTTT.

This sequence joins TRBV5-8 and TRBJ2-3, with a possible D match to TRBD2 (7 bases). This CDR3 region has 15 residues. V lost 1 base and J 2 bases, leaving 11 bases between the germline ends. Germline lookup yields CDR1 SGHTS and CDR2 YDEGEE. The CDR3 bases are TGTGCCAGCAGCTTGTTGGGGGGGCCCACAGATACGCAGTATTTT. Translation: CASSLLGGPTDTQYF.

The chain uses TRBV5-1 and TRBJ1-1; 7 bases are a match to TRBD1. The CDR3 extends over 13 amino acids. V was clipped by 3 bases and J by 4 bases; unmatched bases: 3. The germline V gene encodes CDR1 SGHRS and CDR2 YFSETQ. The CDR3 spells CASSSGTVTEAFF. The CDR3 bases are TGCGCCAGCAGCTCAGGGACAGTCACTGAAGCTTTCTTT.

The gene calls are TRBV6-7 and TRBJ2-1; 9 nucleotides line up with TRBD1. TRBV6-7 is marked as an open reading frame, function uncertain. The CDR3 loop spans 13 amino acids. The ends lost 4 bases at V and 10 bases at J; junction bases unmatched: 5. The CDR3 nucleotides are TGTGCCAGCAGTTCCCCCGGGACAGGGGAGCAGTTCTTC. The encoded protein is CASSSPGTGEQFF.